The 9 T cell receptor beta chains reported below all come from one sample, sequenced in a study of T cell changes during pregnancy in multiple sclerosis. Repertoires were generated with immunoSEQ multiplex PCR, while TCRdb's copy carries only in-frame clones and drops some. The sample gives approximately 44,000 clones, just under 95% of which show up once; less than 0.65% is in the top ten. The input for sequencing was CD4+ T cells from peripheral blood mononuclear cells, taken in the third trimester of pregnancy. The receptor set was obtained from a female donor with multiple sclerosis, enrolled in a pregnancy study.

The chain joins TRBV7-9 to TRBJ2-1, with 10 positions matching TRBD2. The CDR3 runs 16 residues. V lost 2 bases, J lost 8 bases, and 9 bases stayed unmatched. Germline CDR1 is SEHNR and CDR2 is FQNEAQ (reference sequence). The CDR3 sequence is CASSLLAGVGKDEQFF. The CDR3 nucleotides are TGTGCCAGCAGCTTACTAGCGGGAGTGGGGAAGGATGAGCAGTTCTTC. Drawing the rest from reference TRBV7-9 and TRBJ2-1, the complete variable domain is DTGVSQNPRHKITKRGQNVTFRCDPISEHNRLYWYRQTLGQGPEFLTYFQNEAQLEKSRLLSDRFSAERPKGSFSTLEIQRTEQGDSAMYLCASSLLAGVGKDEQFFGPGTRLTVL.

The chain uses TRBV5-8 and TRBJ2-5; TRBD1 matches 10 bases. The germline V gene has CDR1 SGHTS and CDR2 YDEGEE. V shed 4 bases and J 5 bases; nucleotides not matched to a gene: 14. This CDR3 comprises 17 residues. CDR3 DNA sequence: TGTGCCAGCAGCCTATTAAAGGGACAGGGGATTTACGAGACCCAGTACTTC. Translation: CASSLLKGQGIYETQYF.

The chain joins TRBV11-3 to TRBJ1-1; no definite D call. Germline CDR1 reads SGHNT; CDR2 reads YENEEA. This CDR3 contains 13 residues. The V end was cut by 4 bases, the J end by 0 bases, with 6 bases between. This CDR3 reads CASSSHMNTEAFF. The CDR3 DNA reads as TGTGCCAGCAGCTCCCACATGAACACTGAAGCTTTCTTT.

The gene calls are TRBV7-6 and TRBJ1-1, with D tentatively TRBD1 (5 bases). CDR3 size: 14 residues. Germline V CDR1 and CDR2: SGHVS, FNYEAQ. The V gene lost 5 bases and the J gene lost 11 bases, with 21 bases spanning the gap. The chain's CDR3 is CASSPGAQRGSAFF. CDR3 bases: TGTGCCAGCAGCCCTGGGGCCCAACGGGGGTCCGCTTTCTTT.

Remarks on this clone: At one end the junction does not follow the germline gene, possibly because of a read error. This CDR3 is CASSSMTSRGETQYF. The CDR3 DNA follows: TGTGCTAGCAGCTCCATGACTAGCCGAGGGGAGACCCAGTACTTC. The chain combines TRBV7-7 with TRBJ2-5; TRBD2 matches at 7 bases. Germline loops: CDR1 SSHAT, CDR2 FNYEAQ (reference sequence). The CDR3 length is 15 residues.

V is TRBV28 and J is TRBJ1-6; TRBD1 aligns across 7 bases. CDR1 MDHEN and CDR2 SYDVKM come from the germline V gene. J lost 10 bases, V lost 5 bases, and 14 bases had no gene match. The CDR3 spans 16 residues. Here the CDR3 reads CASSLAYRGGGSPLHF. The CDR3 region has the DNA TGTGCCAGCAGTCTCGCCTACAGGGGAGGTGGATCACCCCTCCACTTT.

The chain joins TRBV7-2 to TRBJ1-3, with 9 bases aligning to TRBD1. Germline-derived CDR1 and CDR2 are SGHTA and FQGNSA. CDR3 size: 17 residues. V shed 5 bases and J 6 bases; nucleotides not matched to a gene: 14. CDR3 coding DNA: TGTGCCAGCAGCGAAAGGACAGGGGCCCTAGGTTCAAACACCATATATTTT. Translated: CASSERTGALGSNTIYF. Complete variable domain (other parts from reference TRBV7-2 and TRBJ1-3): GAGVSQSPSNKVTEKGKDVELRCDPISGHTALYWYRQSLGQGLEFLIYFQGNSAPDKSGLPSDRFSAERTGGSVSTLTIQRTQQEDSAVYLCASSERTGALGSNTIYFGEGSWLTVV.

J is TRBJ1-4 and V is TRBV5-6; 9 nucleotides line up with TRBD1. CDR3 length: 15 residues. Looked up from germline, CDR1 is SGHDT and CDR2 is YYEEEE. The junction had 3 bases not matched to a gene; V was cut back by 1 base and J by 5 bases. CDR3: CASSLFGTGNEKLFF. The CDR3 bases are TGTGCCAGCAGCTTGTTTGGGACAGGGAATGAAAAACTGTTTTTT.

This sequence joins TRBV7-2 and TRBJ2-5; D is uncertain. Germline V lookup: CDR1 SGHTA, CDR2 FQGNSA. The CDR3 is 11 amino acids. V was trimmed by 3 bases and J by 4 bases, leaving 3 bases between them. This CDR3 is CASSFRETQYF. CDR3 nucleotide sequence: TGTGCCAGCAGCTTTCGAGAGACCCAGTACTTC.